The sequence of this TCR beta chain was determined in a study of response to subunit inactivated influenza vaccine. V was pared by 4 bases and J by 6 bases, with 18 bases between. CDR3 length equals 15 residues. The germline V gene has CDR1 WNHNN and CDR2 SYGVQD (reference sequence). TCRdb reprocessed the RT-PCR reads via MiXCR and lists one record per CDR3 protein. The top ten clones hold roughly 11% of a sample with hundreds of thousands of distinct CDR3 sequences, around 10% of them seen once. These data are also associated with another study on T cells expressing NK-cell markers. That paper adds: 5'RACE template switching built TCR beta cDNA with unique molecular identifiers.

The source material was PBMCs from blood, sampled on the day of vaccination. This clonotype was sampled from a man aged 45-65 years who received an inactivated influenza vaccine. The chain is built from TRBV10-1 and TRBJ1-1; D is perhaps TRBD1 (6 bases). The CDR3 DNA reads TGCGCCAGCAGTGTGGCAGGGGCCCGGTTGGCTGAAGCTTTCTTT. Amino acids: CASSVAGARLAEAFF.